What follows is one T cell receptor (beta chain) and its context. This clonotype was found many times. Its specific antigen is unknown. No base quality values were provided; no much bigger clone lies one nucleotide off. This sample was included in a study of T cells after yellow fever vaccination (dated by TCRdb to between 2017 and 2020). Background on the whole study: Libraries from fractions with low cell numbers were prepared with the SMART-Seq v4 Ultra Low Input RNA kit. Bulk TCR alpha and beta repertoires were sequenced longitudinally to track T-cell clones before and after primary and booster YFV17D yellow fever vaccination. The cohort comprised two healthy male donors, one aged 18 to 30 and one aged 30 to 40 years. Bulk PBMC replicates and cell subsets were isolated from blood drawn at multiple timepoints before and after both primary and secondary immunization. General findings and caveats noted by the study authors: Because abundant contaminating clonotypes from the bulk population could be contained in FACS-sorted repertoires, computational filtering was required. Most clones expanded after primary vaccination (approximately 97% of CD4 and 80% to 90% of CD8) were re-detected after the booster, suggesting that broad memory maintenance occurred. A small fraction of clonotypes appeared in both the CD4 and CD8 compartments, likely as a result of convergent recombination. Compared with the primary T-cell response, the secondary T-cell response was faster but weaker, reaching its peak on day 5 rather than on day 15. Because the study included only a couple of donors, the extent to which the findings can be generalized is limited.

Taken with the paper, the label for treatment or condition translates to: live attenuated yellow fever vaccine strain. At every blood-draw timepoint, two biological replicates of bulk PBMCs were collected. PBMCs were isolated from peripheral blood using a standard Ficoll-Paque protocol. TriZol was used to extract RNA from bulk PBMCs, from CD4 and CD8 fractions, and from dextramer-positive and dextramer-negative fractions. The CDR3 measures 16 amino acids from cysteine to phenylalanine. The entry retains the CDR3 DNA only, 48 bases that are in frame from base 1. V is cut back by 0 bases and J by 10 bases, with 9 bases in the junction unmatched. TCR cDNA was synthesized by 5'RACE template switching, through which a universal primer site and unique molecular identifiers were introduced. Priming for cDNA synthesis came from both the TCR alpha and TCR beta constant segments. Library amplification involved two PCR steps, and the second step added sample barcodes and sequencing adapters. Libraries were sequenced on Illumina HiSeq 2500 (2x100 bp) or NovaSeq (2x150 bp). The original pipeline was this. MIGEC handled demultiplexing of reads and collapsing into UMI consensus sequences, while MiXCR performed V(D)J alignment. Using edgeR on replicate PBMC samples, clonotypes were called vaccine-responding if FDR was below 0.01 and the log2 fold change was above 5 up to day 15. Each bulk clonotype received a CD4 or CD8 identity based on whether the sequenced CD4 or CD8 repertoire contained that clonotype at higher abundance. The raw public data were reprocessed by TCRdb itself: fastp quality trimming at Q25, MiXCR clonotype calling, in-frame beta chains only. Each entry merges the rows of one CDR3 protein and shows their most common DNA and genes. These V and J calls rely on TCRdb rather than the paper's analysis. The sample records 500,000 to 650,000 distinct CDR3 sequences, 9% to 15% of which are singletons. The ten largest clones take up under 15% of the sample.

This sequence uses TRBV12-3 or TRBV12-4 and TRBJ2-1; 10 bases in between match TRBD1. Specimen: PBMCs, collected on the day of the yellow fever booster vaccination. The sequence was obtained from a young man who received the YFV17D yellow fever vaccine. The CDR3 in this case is CASSLARTGGRGEQFF. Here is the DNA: TGTGCCAGCAGTTTAGCCAGGACAGGGGGGAGGGGGGAGCAGTTCTTC.